The 25 T cell receptor beta chains presented below share a single source sample, sequenced in a study of blood T cell repertoires in COVID-19. The protocol was immunoSEQ multiplex PCR, while the TCRdb copy is restricted to in-frame clones and leaves out a portion. The top ten hold approximately 11% of the sample, which has over 150,000 clones, about 80% seen once. Sample: peripheral blood. These receptors came from a man aged 65-85 years with active or convalescent COVID-19.

The V and J genes are TRBV19 and TRBJ2-2; TRBD1 aligns across 12 bases. Germline CDR1 and CDR2: LNHDA and SQIVND (reference sequence). V shed 4 bases, J shed 6 bases, and the junction held 6 bases outside the gene matches. The CDR3 extends over 16 amino acids. The CDR3 here is CASSTRDRGRAGELFF. Here the CDR3 DNA reads TGTGCCAGTAGTACCCGGGACAGGGGGCGTGCCGGGGAGCTGTTTTTT.

The chain has TRBV11-2 and TRBJ2-2; D might be TRBD1 (5 bases). V lost 3 bases, J lost 2 bases, and 10 bases lay in between. There are 15 residues in the CDR3. Looked up from germline, CDR1 is SGHAT and CDR2 is FQNNGV. This chain's CDR3 is CASSFTGTNTGELFF. For the CDR3, the DNA is TGTGCCAGCAGCTTTACAGGTACCAACACCGGGGAGCTGTTTTTT.

J is TRBJ1-3 and V is TRBV29-1; tentative D call: TRBD1 (5 bases). Germline V lookup: CDR1 SQVTM, CDR2 ANQGSEA. V shed 1 base and J shed 1 base, with 8 bases lying between them. The CDR3 has 14 residues. The CDR3 nucleotides are TGCAGCGTTGAAGTCGGGGGGTCTGGAAACACCATATATTTT. Amino acid sequence: CSVEVGGSGNTIYF. Looking up the rest from reference TRBV29-1 and TRBJ1-3 gives the full variable domain: SAVISQKPSRDICQRGTSLTIQCQVDSQVTMMFWYRQQPGQSLTLIATANQGSEATYESGFVIDKFPISRPNLTFSTLTVSNMSPEDSSIYLCSVEVGGSGNTIYFGEGSWLTVV.

The J gene is TRBJ1-2, the V gene TRBV5-5; D gene uncertain. The V and J ends lost 2 bases and 2 bases respectively, with 4 bases between them. The germline CDR1 and CDR2 sequences are SGHKS and YYEKEE (reference sequence). This CDR3 is 12 amino acids long. The CDR3: CASSFSNYGYTF. The CDR3 DNA reads TGTGCCAGCAGCTTTAGCAACTATGGCTACACCTTC.

This rearrangement joins TRBV12-5 to TRBJ1-1; TRBD1 matches 7 bases. Germline V gene data show CDR1 as LGHNT and CDR2 as FRNRAP. V gave up 6 bases and J gave up 2 bases; unmatched junction bases: 6. This CDR3 has 14 residues. The CDR3 here is CASGTGAINTEAFF. The CDR3 DNA is TGTGCTAGTGGAACAGGGGCAATAAACACTGAAGCTTTCTTT.

This chain links TRBV10-3 with TRBJ1-1, with 7 positions matching TRBD1. V lost 8 bases and J lost 1; bases outside the gene matches: 4. Germline V lookup: CDR1 ENHRY, CDR2 SYGVKD. The CDR3 is made up of 13 amino acids. The CDR3 nucleotides are TGTGCCATCGCGGGGACAGCGAACACTGAAGCTTTCTTT. It translates to CAIAGTANTEAFF.

The genes are TRBV7-3 and TRBJ2-2; D perhaps matches TRBD1 (6 bases). This CDR3 region has 16 residues. Germline CDR1 is SGHTA and CDR2 is FQGTGA. V dropped 5 bases and J dropped 0 bases, with 13 bases sitting between them. The CDR3 here is CASSVGTPANTGELFF. The CDR3 bases are TGTGCCAGCAGCGTCGGGACACCTGCGAACACCGGGGAGCTGTTTTTT.

The chain carries TRBV24-1 and TRBJ1-5; 9 bases line up with TRBD1. This CDR3 is built from 17 residues. The ends lost 3 bases at V and 0 bases at J; junction bases unmatched: 5. Germline V CDR1 and CDR2: KGHDR, SFDVKD. The CDR3 protein is CATSDPRTGASNQPQHF. In nucleotides, the CDR3 is TGTGCCACCAGTGATCCCCGGACAGGGGCTAGCAATCAGCCCCAGCATTTT.

This sequence joins TRBV7-2 and TRBJ1-2; 7 bases agree with TRBD1. Trimming removed 1 base from V and 4 bases from J; junction bases left unmatched: 0. The length of the CDR3 is 13 residues. CDR1 and CDR2 (germline): SGHTA, FQGNSA. DNA for the CDR3: TGTGCCAGCAGCTTAGACAGGGGCTATGGCTACACCTTC. Residues: CASSLDRGYGYTF.

This chain connects TRBV9 to TRBJ1-1; 9 nucleotides match TRBD1. The germline gives CDR1 SGDLS, CDR2 YYNGEE. The junction had 6 bases not matched to a gene; V was cut back by 3 bases and J by 0 bases. CDR3 length: 16 residues. CDR3 protein: CASSAGQGLMNTEAFF. The CDR3 DNA sequence: TGTGCCAGCAGCGCCGGACAGGGGTTAATGAACACTGAAGCTTTCTTT.

V usage is TRBV7-2 and J usage is TRBJ2-2, with TRBD1 identical over 7 bases. Germline CDR1 reads SGHTA; CDR2 reads FQGNSA. The CDR3 consists of 15 residues. The J segment lost 7 bases and the V segment lost 2 bases, leaving 7 bases of the junction unmatched. Here the CDR3 DNA reads TGTGCCAGCAGCTTACAGGCAGGGGGAAACGGGGAGCTGTTTTTT. It is translated as CASSLQAGGNGELFF.

This chain connects TRBV19 to TRBJ2-7; a possible D gene is TRBD1 (5 bases). The germline V gene encodes CDR1 LNHDA and CDR2 SQIVND (reference sequence). CDR3 length equals 16 residues. The V end lost 3 bases, the J end lost 0 bases, and 15 bases lay between the germline ends. This CDR3 reads CASSMSSDIYSYEQYF. CDR3 coding DNA: TGTGCCAGTAGTATGAGTTCGGACATCTACTCCTACGAGCAGTACTTC.

With respect to this clone: An end of the junction differs from the germline gene, which may be a read error. The V gene is TRBV30, the J gene TRBJ2-3; tentatively, D is TRBD2 (6 bases). The CDR3 is 16 amino acids. Germline V gives CDR1 GTSNPN, CDR2 SVGIG (reference sequence). The CDR3 nucleotides read TGTGCCTGGACTCCCCCAGTTCGTCCCCGCCGGGGGTATCGGAATTTT. Translation: CAWTPPVRPRRGYRNF.

The genes are TRBV5-4 and TRBJ2-1; 8 bases are shared with TRBD1. This CDR3 region has 13 residues. Germline CDR1 reads SGHNT; CDR2 reads YYREEE (reference sequence). V shed 3 bases, J shed 8 bases, and the junction held 4 bases outside the gene matches. Here the CDR3 reads CASSSQGAHEQFF. CDR3 DNA: TGTGCCAGCAGCTCCCAGGGGGCCCATGAGCAGTTCTTC.

This clone was observed a handful of times. CDR3 sequence (DNA): TGTGCCAGCACTCCTCGGGGGGGCACCGGAAACACCATATATTTT. Translated, it gives CASTPRGGTGNTIYF. V usage is TRBV25-1 and J usage is TRBJ1-3, with D possibly being TRBD1 (6 bases). The CDR3 spans 15 residues. Trimming took off 7 bases at V and 4 bases at J, with 17 bases between the two ends. CDR1 is MGHDK, CDR2 SYGVNS, per germline.

This chain connects TRBV30 to TRBJ2-2; the D is unclear. The V gene's germline CDR1 is GTSNPN and CDR2 SVGIG (reference sequence). CDR3 length: 13 amino acids. Trimming removed 2 bases from V and 4 bases from J, with 8 bases in between. The CDR3 DNA follows: TGTGCCTGGAGTCTACCCCCCACCGGGGAGCTGTTTTTT. Protein: CAWSLPPTGELFF.

The genes are TRBV7-8 and TRBJ2-7, with 8 bases matching TRBD1. CDR3 length: 14 residues. Germline CDR1 and CDR2: SGHVS and FQNEAQ. Trimming took 3 bases from V and 7 from J; bases not matched to a gene: 8. The CDR3 loop reads CASSLGTGSVEQYF. DNA of the CDR3: TGTGCCAGCAGCTTGGGGACAGGCTCAGTGGAGCAGTACTTC.

For this clone: Other DNA sequences in this sample translate to the same CDR3. The J gene is TRBJ1-2, the V gene TRBV9; 11 bases are shared with TRBD1. Trimming cost V 3 bases and J 2 bases; bases outside gene matches: 3. Per germline, CDR1 SGDLS and CDR2 YYNGEE. The CDR3 spans 15 residues. The CDR3 DNA follows: TGTGCCAGCAGCGACCGGGACAGGGGGAACTATGGCTACACCTTC. Protein sequence: CASSDRDRGNYGYTF.

The J gene is TRBJ1-2, the V gene TRBV27, with 8 bases aligning to TRBD1. With V trimmed by 9 bases and J by 0 bases, 3 bases remained unmatched. Germline V gene sequence: CDR1 MNHEY, CDR2 SMNVEV (reference sequence). The CDR3 is 13 amino acids. The CDR3 protein is CASWTGSNYGYTF. For the CDR3, the DNA is TGTGCCAGTTGGACAGGGTCTAACTATGGCTACACCTTC.

This chain links TRBV28 with TRBJ1-6; D gene uncertain. The CDR3 spans 15 residues. Trimming took 6 bases from V and 0 from J, leaving 9 bases between them. CDR1 MDHEN and CDR2 SYDVKM come from the germline V gene. The CDR3 bases are TGTGCCAGCAGCTTCCGGAGCTCCTATAATTCACCCCTCCACTTT. Translated, it gives CASSFRSSYNSPLHF.

The V gene is TRBV5-5, the J gene TRBJ1-5, with 9 bases matching TRBD1. CDR3 size: 13 residues. Looked up from germline, CDR1 is SGHKS and CDR2 is YYEKEE (reference sequence). V shed 4 bases and J 9 bases; nucleotides not matched to a gene: 5. CDR3 loop: CASSVTGGRPQHF. The CDR3 DNA reads as TGTGCCAGCAGCGTCACAGGGGGCCGGCCCCAGCATTTT.

CDR3 protein: CASSKRDFYEQYF. CDR3 coding DNA: TGTGCCAGCAGTAAGCGGGACTTCTACGAGCAGTACTTC. V usage is TRBV6-2 or TRBV6-3 and J usage is TRBJ2-7; TRBD2 matches 7 bases. Germline V gives CDR1 MNHEY, CDR2 SVGEGT. V lost 5 bases, J lost 3 bases, and 4 bases stayed unmatched. This CDR3 contains 13 residues.

This rearrangement joins TRBV11-2 to TRBJ2-5, with TRBD2 matching 14 bases. This CDR3 region has 15 residues. Germline CDR1 and CDR2: SGHAT and FQNNGV. J was trimmed by 5 bases and V by 5 bases; bases with no gene match: 4. CDR3 residues: CASSARLAGGETQYF. The DNA of the CDR3 is TGTGCCAGCAGCGCCCGACTAGCGGGAGGGGAGACCCAGTACTTC.

The chain joins TRBV7-2 to TRBJ2-5; 10 nucleotides line up with TRBD2. V lost 4 bases, J lost 5 bases, and 10 bases stayed unmatched. This CDR3 is 16 amino acids long. Germline V CDR1 and CDR2: SGHTA, FQGNSA. DNA for the CDR3: TGTGCCAGCAGCTCCCATCTAGCGGGAGCCGGGGAGACCCAGTACTTC. Its translation: CASSSHLAGAGETQYF.

The chain links TRBV18 to TRBJ2-2, with 10 bases fitting TRBD2. This CDR3 contains 15 residues. Germline assignment: CDR1 KGHSH and CDR2 LQKENI. V shed 3 bases, J shed 5 bases, and the junction held 3 bases outside the gene matches. CDR3 protein: CASSPALAGTGELFF. The CDR3 DNA is TGTGCCAGCTCACCGGCACTAGCGGGGACCGGGGAGCTGTTTTTT.